This T cell receptor beta chain appears in the sequencing data of a study of blood T cell repertoires in COVID-19. Data came from immunoSEQ multiplex PCR; TCRdb stores just in-frame clones and leaves some out. This sample yields 300,000 or so clones, of which 90% are seen a single time; 2.9% belongs to the top ten. This CDR3 contains 14 residues. Germline V lookup: CDR1 SGHKS, CDR2 YYEKEE (reference sequence). The V end was cut by 5 bases, the J end by 10 bases, with 21 bases between. The sample consisted of peripheral blood. The chain combines TRBV5-5 with TRBJ1-1; tentatively, D is TRBD1 (6 bases). This TCR was recovered from a woman in her twenties or thirties with COVID-19, enrolled during active disease. The CDR3 DNA reads as TGTGCCAGCAGTCCCCTAAACAGGGCTCAAGCAGCTTTCTTT. Protein product: CASSPLNRAQAAFF.